This TCR beta chain is from a study of T cell responses to AZD1222 COVID-19 vaccine. V was pared by 1 base and J by 5 bases, with 10 bases of the junction left unmatched. CDR3 length: 18 amino acids. Germline CDR1 is SGHTA and CDR2 is FQGNSA. Produced via immunoSEQ multiplex PCR; TCRdb's table is partial and in-frame only. The sample records 120,000 or so clones, 91% being singletons. The source was peripheral blood, collected on day 0 of AZD1222 vaccination. The TCR was taken from an adult in good health. The V and J genes are TRBV7-2 and TRBJ2-3, with 12 nucleotides matching TRBD2. CDR3 loop: CASSLETSGGRRRDTQYF. CDR3 nucleotide sequence: TGTGCCAGCAGCTTAGAGACTAGCGGGGGACGGCGTCGAGATACGCAGTATTTT. The whole variable domain, remainder taken from reference TRBV7-2 and TRBJ2-3, is GAGVSQSPSNKVTEKGKDVELRCDPISGHTALYWYRQSLGQGLEFLIYFQGNSAPDKSGLPSDRFSAERTGGSVSTLTIQRTQQEDSAVYLCASSLETSGGRRRDTQYFGPGTRLTVL.